A single T cell receptor beta chain is shown here with its context. Original data processing: Estimation of nucleated cell counts relied on the amplification of reference gene primers. Clones were sequenced by immunoSEQ multiplex PCR, and TCRdb holds only the in-frame ones, with some missing. The V and J calls and clone size are taken from that table; D and trimming were inferred from the DNA. The sample records a few hundred thousand clones, approximately 91% being singletons. This sample was taken from a study of blood T cell repertoires in COVID-19. In the study overall: The cDNA or gDNA used as material had been derived from T cells, B-cell-depleted T cells, or PBMCs.

V lost 2 bases and J lost 0, with 7 bases in between. The CDR3 loop spans 15 amino acids. In germline, CDR1 is MGHRA, CDR2 YSYEKL. The sequenced sample consisted of PBMCs or T cells enriched from blood (not recorded which). The chain recombines TRBV4-1 with TRBJ1-4; D ambiguous. The clonotype was recovered from a woman aged 30 to 39 who had recovered from COVID-19. The DNA of the CDR3 is TGCGCCAGCAGCCAAAGGAGCGCAACTAATGAAAAACTGTTTTTT. It is translated as CASSQRSATNEKLFF.